This T cell receptor (beta chain) originates from a study of CD8 T cells in ankylosing spondylitis. Study-wide results and caveats: Ankylosing spondylitis blood seemed to carry a telltale TCR beta motif made of seven or eight highly homologous variants.

A quantitative 5'-RACE method, one with molecular barcodes, was used to make TCR beta libraries. One entry per CDR3 protein, called by TCRdb with MiXCR from the 5' RACE reads. The sample carries some 350,000 distinct CDR3 sequences, roughly 14% recorded once. This clonotype was seen a few times. The antigen remains unidentified. Germline CDR1 is MNHEY and CDR2 is SMNVEV (reference sequence). V was clipped by 2 bases and J by 5 bases; unmatched bases: 8. The CDR3 covers 16 residues. The chain links TRBV27 to TRBJ2-3, with 9 bases that match TRBD2. The sequence derives from a male donor with ankylosing spondylitis or in good health (not recorded which). The sequencing sample was made of blood, either unsorted or a sorted T cell fraction (not recorded which). Written as DNA, the CDR3 is TGTGCCAGCAGTTTACGCGGGAGGGTCTCGGGAGATACGCAGTATTTT. Translation: CASSLRGRVSGDTQYF.